This entry lists 27 T cell receptor beta chains sequenced from one sample in a study of beta chain features in type 1 diabetes (dated by TCRdb to 2017 to 2018). The library was built by means of the immunoSEQ multiplex PCR assay. The High Capacity cDNA Reverse Transcription Kit was used to reverse transcribe all of the isolated RNA, meaning that expressed TCRB transcripts were what got sequenced. TCRdb carries this immuneACCESS record with in-frame sequences only. Its versions omit some clonotypes, under half of them owing to an unresolved V gene in the studies checked, with the rest unexplained. The table for this sample lists almost 350,000 clones; under 8.5% of them were counted only once. The ten biggest clones cover less than 0.45% of the sample. The sequencing input was central memory CD4+ T cells from blood. The source is a woman in her late teens or twenties in good health.

This clone was seen a handful of times. The same CDR3 is also encoded by other DNA sequences in this sample. This chain links TRBV28 with TRBJ2-7, with a possible D match to TRBD1 (5 bases). Germline V gives CDR1 MDHEN, CDR2 SYDVKM. The V gene lost 6 bases and the J gene lost 6 bases, with 12 bases spanning the gap. There are 12 residues in the CDR3. This chain's CDR3 is CASSLRVGEQYF. The CDR3 coding sequence is TGTGCCAGCAGCCTCAGGGTGGGCGAGCAGTACTTC.

This clone has more than one count but fewer than ten. The chain is built from TRBV6-5 and TRBJ2-7; D unresolved. The CDR3 is 15 residues long. The V end was cut by 0 bases, the J end by 12 bases, with 21 bases between. Germline values: CDR1 MNHEY, CDR2 SVGAGI. DNA for the CDR3: TGTGCCAGCAGTTACTCGACGGTTTCCGTCTCCGCGCGGTACTTC. Protein: CASSYSTVSVSARYF.

V and J are TRBV2 and TRBJ2-7, with D unclear. Per germline, CDR1 SNHLY and CDR2 FYNNEI. The CDR3 consists of 9 residues. Trimming cost V 8 bases and J 4 bases, with 3 bases left between them. The CDR3 protein is CASGYEQYF. The CDR3 nucleotides read TGTGCCAGCGGGTACGAGCAGTACTTC.

This clone has only a few counts. The chain recombines TRBV28 with TRBJ1-1, with D possibly matching TRBD1 (5 bases). V was shortened by 2 bases and J by 1 base, with 17 bases between the two germline ends. Per the germline V gene, CDR1 is MDHEN and CDR2 is SYDVKM. The CDR3 contains 17 residues. In DNA form, the CDR3 reads TGTGCCAGCAGTTTACCCGCCGCTGGGGCAAAGAACACTGAAGCTTTCTTT. Its protein is CASSLPAAGAKNTEAFF.

This clone was recorded a few times. This rearrangement joins TRBV5-4 to TRBJ2-1; possible D gene TRBD1, 6 bases. The CDR3 is made up of 15 amino acids. V was cut by 6 bases and J by 4 bases, with 17 bases left in between. Germline V gene data show CDR1 as SGHNT and CDR2 as YYREEE (reference sequence). The CDR3 DNA follows: TGTGCCAGCACCCACCAGGGGCCCGAATACAATGAGCAGTTCTTC. Encoded protein: CASTHQGPEYNEQFF.

In this sample, this clone turned up a few times. This sequence joins TRBV29-1 and TRBJ1-2, with 9 bases lining up with TRBD1. The germline gives CDR1 SQVTM, CDR2 ANQGSEA. This CDR3 contains 14 residues. With 6 bases clipped from V and 2 bases from J, the junction kept 7 bases outside the gene matches. Here the CDR3 reads CSVKQGAQNYGYTF. In DNA, the CDR3 is TGCAGCGTCAAACAGGGGGCCCAGAACTATGGCTACACCTTC.

Comments on this clone: Compared with germline, one end of the junction differs, possibly owing to a read error. Other DNA variants within this sample encode the same CDR3. This chain connects TRBV27 to TRBJ2-1; D might be TRBD1 or TRBD2, each matching 5 bases. The V gene's germline CDR1 is MNHEY and CDR2 SMNVEV (reference sequence). The length of the CDR3 is 13 residues. For the CDR3, the DNA is TGCGCCAGCAGTTTTTGGGGGAACAATGAGCAGTTCTTC. Translating gives CASSFWGNNEQFF.

Of note for this clone: Other DNA sequences in the sample encode the same CDR3. In DNA form, the CDR3 reads TGTGCCAGCAGCTTGAACGGACGCACAGATACGCAGTATTTT. Its translation is CASSLNGRTDTQYF. The chain joins TRBV7-2 to TRBJ2-3; D gene ambiguous. The V gene lost 3 bases and the J gene lost 1 base, with 8 bases spanning the gap. The CDR3 has 14 residues. Germline V gene sequence: CDR1 SGHTA, CDR2 FQGNSA.

This chain links TRBV5-4 with TRBJ2-1; 12 bases align to TRBD1. Germline-derived CDR1 and CDR2 are SGHNT and YYREEE (reference sequence). The CDR3 length is 15 residues. Germline trimming cut 5 bases from V and 4 bases from J; bases unmatched to any gene: 4. CDR3 in amino acids: CASSPGQGAYNEQFF. CDR3 coding DNA: TGTGCCAGCAGTCCGGGACAGGGGGCGTACAATGAGCAGTTCTTC.

The rearrangement joins TRBV5-1 to TRBJ2-6, with D possibly being TRBD1 or TRBD2 (5 bases each). Germline CDR1 reads SGHRS; CDR2 reads YFSETQ. CDR3 length equals 14 residues. The ends were cut back, 5 bases at V and 0 bases at J, with 6 bases in the middle. CDR3 residues: CASRGTSGANVLTF. CDR3 bases: TGCGCCAGCAGGGGGACCTCTGGGGCCAACGTCCTGACTTTC. Supplemented by reference TRBV5-1 and TRBJ2-6, the full variable domain reads KAGVTQTPRYLIKTRGQQVTLSCSPISGHRSVSWYQQTPGQGLQFLFEYFSETQRNKGNFPGRFSGRQFSNSRSEMNVSTLELGDSALYLCASRGTSGANVLTFGAGSRLTVL.

The genes are TRBV9 and TRBJ2-1; 7 bases align to TRBD2. V dropped 0 bases and J dropped 5; count of bases not matched to a gene: 8. CDR1 is SGDLS, CDR2 YYNGEE, per germline. CDR3 length equals 16 residues. The chain's CDR3 is CASSVGIGLVHNEQFF. The CDR3 bases are TGTGCCAGCAGCGTAGGGATAGGACTAGTCCACAATGAGCAGTTCTTC.

The table lists this clone with a few counts. V gene TRBV2 combines with J gene TRBJ2-3; TRBD2 matches 8 bases. CDR3 length: 14 residues. Germline V lookup: CDR1 SNHLY, CDR2 FYNNEI. The V segment lost 5 bases and the J segment 5 bases; nucleotides outside the gene matches: 6. CDR3 coding DNA: TGTGCCAGCAGTTTATATAGCGGGATAGATACGCAGTATTTT. This encodes CASSLYSGIDTQYF.

This chain joins TRBV27 and TRBJ2-1, with D maybe TRBD2 (6 bases). From germline, CDR1 is MNHEY and CDR2 SMNVEV (reference sequence). Trimming took 4 bases from V and 9 from J, leaving 10 bases between them. The CDR3 length is 12 residues. The DNA for the CDR3 is TGTGCCAGCAGTTCCCCCGGGGGTGAGCAGTTCTTC. Its translation: CASSSPGGEQFF.

There are a few counts of this clone. The V gene is TRBV7-2, the J gene TRBJ1-2, with D hard to call. There are 13 residues in the CDR3. V dropped 3 bases and J dropped 2 bases, with 7 bases sitting between them. Looked up from germline, CDR1 is SGHTA and CDR2 is FQGNSA. In nucleotides, the CDR3 is TGTGCCAGCAGCTTCGACCAAAACTATGGCTACACCTTC. The encoded protein is CASSFDQNYGYTF.

This clone was counted only a few times. The chain employs TRBV27 and TRBJ1-5; 11 bases fit TRBD1. The CDR3 has 15 residues. The germline V gene encodes CDR1 MNHEY and CDR2 SMNVEV (reference sequence). The junction had 10 bases not matched to a gene; V was cut back by 9 bases and J by 6 bases. CDR3 region: CASGRGQGGFQPQHF. The CDR3 coding sequence is TGTGCCAGTGGGAGGGGACAGGGGGGTTTTCAGCCCCAGCATTTT.

This clone has more than one count but fewer than ten. V and J are TRBV6-5 and TRBJ2-7; 11 positions agree with TRBD2. Germline-derived CDR1 and CDR2 are MNHEY and SVGAGI. V dropped 2 bases and J dropped 7; count of bases not matched to a gene: 7. The CDR3 runs 15 residues. The CDR3 region has the DNA TGTGCCAGCAGTTACATTTCTAGCGGGAGGAGTGAGCAGTACTTC. Protein sequence: CASSYISSGRSEQYF.

The chain combines TRBV7-9 with TRBJ2-3, with 12 bases aligning to TRBD2. V lost 3 bases and J lost 6; bases outside the gene matches: 4. CDR1 is SEHNR, CDR2 FQNEAQ, per germline (reference sequence). The CDR3 extends over 15 amino acids. This chain's CDR3 is CASSFTLAGGDTQYF. DNA for the CDR3: TGTGCCAGCAGCTTTACCCTAGCGGGAGGGGATACGCAGTATTTT.

There are many counts of this clone. V and J are TRBV7-9 and TRBJ2-1, with D possibly called TRBD1 or TRBD2 (6 bases each). The CDR3 is made up of 16 amino acids. Trimming pared 3 bases from V and 9 bases from J, leaving 21 bases between. From germline, CDR1 is SEHNR and CDR2 FQNEAQ (reference sequence). DNA of the CDR3: TGTGCCAGCAGCTTTTTCAATGGGTTCGGGGGCAGTGAGCAGTTCTTC. The encoded protein is CASSFFNGFGGSEQFF.

This clone showed up just a few times. The chain links TRBV2 to TRBJ1-3; 8 bases are shared with TRBD1. Germline V gene lookup returns CDR1 SNHLY and CDR2 FYNNEI. After removal of 7 bases from V and 2 bases from J, the junction contained 10 bases not matched to a gene. The CDR3 is made up of 16 amino acids. This chain's CDR3 is CASTAGRGLTGNTIYF. Here the CDR3 DNA reads TGTGCCAGCACTGCAGGCAGGGGGCTGACTGGAAACACCATATATTTT. Together with reference TRBV2 and TRBJ1-3, the CDR3 gives the full variable domain: EPEVTQTPSHQVTQMGQEVILRCVPISNHLYFYWYRQILGQKVEFLVSFYNNEISEKSEIFDDQFSVERPDGSNFTLKIRSTKLEDSAMYFCASTAGRGLTGNTIYFGEGSWLTVV.

This clone was seen a few times. The chain carries TRBV6-4 and TRBJ1-1; 7 bases match TRBD1. J lost 4 bases, V lost 9 bases, and 8 bases had no gene match. This CDR3 has 13 amino acids. CDR1 and CDR2 (germline): MRHNA, SNTAGT. The CDR3, as DNA: TGTGCCAGAGATTGGACAGGTGGCACTGAAGCTTTCTTT. This sequence encodes CARDWTGGTEAFF.

The gene calls are TRBV7-6 and TRBJ2-7, with D unresolved. In germline, CDR1 is SGHVS, CDR2 FNYEAQ. Trimming cost V 1 base and J 4 bases, with 14 bases left between them. CDR3 length equals 15 residues. The DNA of the CDR3 is TGTGCCAGCAGCTTAGATGCCACCGACACGTACGAGCAGTACTTC. Protein product: CASSLDATDTYEQYF.

This clone was observed a few times. The CDR3 DNA reads as TGTGCCATCAGTGAATCGACAGGGTTGGACGAGCAGTACTTC. It is translated as CAISESTGLDEQYF. This chain uses TRBV10-3 with TRBJ2-7; 7 bases fit TRBD1. The CDR3 extends over 14 amino acids. Germline CDR1 ENHRY, CDR2 SYGVKD. V shed 3 bases and J 5 bases; nucleotides not matched to a gene: 7.

The V call is TRBV18, the J call TRBJ2-7, with a weak D call TRBD1 (6 bases). The CDR3 is made up of 13 amino acids. CDR1 and CDR2 from the germline V gene are KGHSH and LQKENI. The V end lost 3 bases, the J end lost 3 bases, and 9 bases lay between the germline ends. The CDR3 reads CASSPRQDYEQYF. Written as DNA, the CDR3 is TGTGCCAGCTCACCGCGACAGGACTACGAGCAGTACTTC.

This chain joins TRBV2 and TRBJ2-6, with no clear D. Germline V gene sequence: CDR1 SNHLY, CDR2 FYNNEI. V was shortened by 6 bases and J by 1 base, with 10 bases between the two germline ends. This CDR3 spans 15 amino acids. The CDR3 protein is CASRYTRSGANVLTF. The CDR3 DNA sequence: TGTGCCAGCAGGTACACAAGATCTGGGGCCAACGTCCTGACTTTC.

The chain combines TRBV11-1 with TRBJ2-7; D is undetermined. The V and J ends lost 7 bases and 4 bases respectively, with 11 bases between them. Germline V gene sequence: CDR1 SGHAT, CDR2 FQDESV (reference sequence). CDR3 length equals 12 residues. CDR3 DNA: TGTGCCAGCAAGGAAGGGAATTACGAGCAGTACTTC. It codes for CASKEGNYEQYF.

The table lists this clone with a few counts. A much larger clonotype is one base distant, so this may be a read error. Other DNA sequences in this sample translate to the same CDR3. The chain links TRBV11-2 to TRBJ1-4; D is unresolved. CDR3 length equals 13 residues. Germline V gives CDR1 SGHAT, CDR2 FQNNGV. The V gene lost 5 bases and the J gene lost 0 bases, with 4 bases spanning the gap. The CDR3 DNA reads TGTGCCAGCAGCAAGGCAACTAATGAAAAACTGTTTTTT. Encoded protein: CASSKATNEKLFF.

This clone showed up just a few times. The gene calls are TRBV19 and TRBJ1-1; D remains ambiguous. Trimming cost V 5 bases and J 10 bases, with 14 bases left between them. In germline, CDR1 is LNHDA, CDR2 SQIVND (reference sequence). The CDR3 length is 12 residues. CDR3 region: CASSFPGWRAFF. CDR3 nucleotide sequence: TGTGCCAGTAGTTTCCCGGGGTGGCGAGCTTTCTTT.